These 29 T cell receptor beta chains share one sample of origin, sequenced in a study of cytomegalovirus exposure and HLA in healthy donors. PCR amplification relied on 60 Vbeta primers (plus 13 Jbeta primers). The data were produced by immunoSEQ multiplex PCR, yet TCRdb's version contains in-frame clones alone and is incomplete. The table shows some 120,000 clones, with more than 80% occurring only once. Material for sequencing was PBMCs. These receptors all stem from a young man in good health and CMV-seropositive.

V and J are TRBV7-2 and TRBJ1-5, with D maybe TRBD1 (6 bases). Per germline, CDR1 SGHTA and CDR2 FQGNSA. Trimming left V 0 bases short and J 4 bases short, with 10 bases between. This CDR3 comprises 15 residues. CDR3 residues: CASSLAGGGNQPQHF. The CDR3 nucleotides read TGTGCCAGCAGCTTAGCAGGGGGAGGGAATCAGCCCCAGCATTTT.

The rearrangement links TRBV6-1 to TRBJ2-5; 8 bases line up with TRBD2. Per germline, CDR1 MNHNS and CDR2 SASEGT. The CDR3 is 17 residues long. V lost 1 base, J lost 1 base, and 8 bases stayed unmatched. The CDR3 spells CASSEGAGGTFQETQYF. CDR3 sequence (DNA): TGTGCCAGCAGTGAAGGGGCGGGGGGCACCTTCCAAGAGACCCAGTACTTC.

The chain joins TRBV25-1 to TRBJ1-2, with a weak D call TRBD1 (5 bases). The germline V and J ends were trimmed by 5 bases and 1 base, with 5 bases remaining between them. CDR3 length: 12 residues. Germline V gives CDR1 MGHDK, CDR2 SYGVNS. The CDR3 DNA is TGTGCCAGCAGTCAGGGTAACTATGGCTACACCTTC. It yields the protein CASSQGNYGYTF.

CDR3 DNA: TGTGCCAGCAGCGTACAGGGGGCAAATCAGCCCCAGCATTTT. Protein: CASSVQGANQPQHF. The genes are TRBV14 and TRBJ1-5; 9 bases line up with TRBD1. From germline, CDR1 is SGHDN and CDR2 FVKESK. The length of the CDR3 is 14 residues. Unmatched junction bases numbered 3, after V lost 5 bases and J lost 4 bases.

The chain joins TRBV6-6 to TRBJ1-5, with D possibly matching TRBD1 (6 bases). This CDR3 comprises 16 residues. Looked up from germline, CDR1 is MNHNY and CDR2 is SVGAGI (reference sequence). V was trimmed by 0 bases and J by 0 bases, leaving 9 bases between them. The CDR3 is CASSYSQGSSNQPQHF. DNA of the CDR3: TGTGCCAGCAGTTACTCCCAGGGGTCTAGCAATCAGCCCCAGCATTTT.

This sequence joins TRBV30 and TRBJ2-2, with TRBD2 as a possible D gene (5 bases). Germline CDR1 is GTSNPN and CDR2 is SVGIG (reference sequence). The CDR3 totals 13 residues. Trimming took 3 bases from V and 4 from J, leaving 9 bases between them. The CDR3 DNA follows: TGTGCCTGGAGGACCCGGGGCACCGGGGAGCTGTTTTTT. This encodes CAWRTRGTGELFF.

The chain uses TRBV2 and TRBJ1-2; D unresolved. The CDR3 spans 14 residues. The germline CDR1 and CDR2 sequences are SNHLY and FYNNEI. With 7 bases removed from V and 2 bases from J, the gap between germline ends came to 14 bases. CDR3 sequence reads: CASTLFGDNYGYTF. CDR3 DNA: TGTGCCAGCACCCTCTTCGGAGACAACTATGGCTACACCTTC.

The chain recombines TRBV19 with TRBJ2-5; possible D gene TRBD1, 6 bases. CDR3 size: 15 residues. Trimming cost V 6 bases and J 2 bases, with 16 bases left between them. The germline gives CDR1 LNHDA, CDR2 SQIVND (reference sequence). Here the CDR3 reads CASSSLVQGQETQYF. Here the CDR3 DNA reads TGTGCCAGTAGCTCCCTGGTACAGGGACAAGAGACCCAGTACTTC.

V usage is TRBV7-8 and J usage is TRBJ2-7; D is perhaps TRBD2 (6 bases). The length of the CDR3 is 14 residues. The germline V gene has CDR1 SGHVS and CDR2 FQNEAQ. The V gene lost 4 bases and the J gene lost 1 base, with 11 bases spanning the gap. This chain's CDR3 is CASSSSEGSYEQYF. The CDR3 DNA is TGTGCCAGCAGCTCGTCGGAGGGGTCCTACGAGCAGTACTTC.

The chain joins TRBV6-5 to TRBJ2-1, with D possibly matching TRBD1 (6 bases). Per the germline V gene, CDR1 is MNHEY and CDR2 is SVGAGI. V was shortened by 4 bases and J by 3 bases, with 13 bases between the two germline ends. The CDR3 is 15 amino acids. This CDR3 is CASSLGRGNYNEQFF. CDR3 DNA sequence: TGTGCCAGCAGTTTAGGCAGGGGAAACTACAATGAGCAGTTCTTC.

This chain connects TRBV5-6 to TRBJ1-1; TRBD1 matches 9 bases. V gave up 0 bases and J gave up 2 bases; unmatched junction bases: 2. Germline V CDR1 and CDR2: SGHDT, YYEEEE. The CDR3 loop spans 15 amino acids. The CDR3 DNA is TGTGCCAGCAGCTTGGGGACAGGGGCTAACACTGAAGCTTTCTTT. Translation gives CASSLGTGANTEAFF.

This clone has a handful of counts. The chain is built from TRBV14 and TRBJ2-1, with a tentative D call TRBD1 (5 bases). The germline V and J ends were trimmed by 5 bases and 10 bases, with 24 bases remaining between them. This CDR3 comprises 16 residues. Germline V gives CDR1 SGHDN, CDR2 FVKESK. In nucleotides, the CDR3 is TGTGCCAGCAGCGAAGCCAAGGGGAAGGCCGGCCCAGAGCAGTTCTTC. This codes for CASSEAKGKAGPEQFF.

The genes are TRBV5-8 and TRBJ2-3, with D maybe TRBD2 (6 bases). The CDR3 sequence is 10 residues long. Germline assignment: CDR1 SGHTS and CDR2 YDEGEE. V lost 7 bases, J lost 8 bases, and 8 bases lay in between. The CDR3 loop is CASPGGTQYF. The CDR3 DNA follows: TGTGCCAGCCCCGGGGGTACGCAGTATTTT.

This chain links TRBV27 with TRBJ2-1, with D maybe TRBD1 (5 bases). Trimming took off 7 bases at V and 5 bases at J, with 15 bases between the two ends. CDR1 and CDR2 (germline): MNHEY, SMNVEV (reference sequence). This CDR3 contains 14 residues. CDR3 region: CASNRAGYNNEQFF. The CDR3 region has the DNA TGTGCCAGCAATCGGGCAGGGTACAACAATGAGCAGTTCTTC.

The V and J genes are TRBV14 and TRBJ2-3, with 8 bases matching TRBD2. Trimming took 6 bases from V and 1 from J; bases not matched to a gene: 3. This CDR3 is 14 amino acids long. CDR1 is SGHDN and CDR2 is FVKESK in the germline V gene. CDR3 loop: CASRRRGGTDTQYF. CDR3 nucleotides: TGTGCCAGCAGAAGGCGGGGGGGCACAGATACGCAGTATTTT.

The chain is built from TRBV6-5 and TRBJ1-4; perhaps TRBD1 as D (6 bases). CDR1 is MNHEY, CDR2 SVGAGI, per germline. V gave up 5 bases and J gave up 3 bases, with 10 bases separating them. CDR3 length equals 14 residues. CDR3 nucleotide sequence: TGTGCCAGCAGTCAGGGGTTAGCTAATGAAAAACTGTTTTTT. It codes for CASSQGLANEKLFF.

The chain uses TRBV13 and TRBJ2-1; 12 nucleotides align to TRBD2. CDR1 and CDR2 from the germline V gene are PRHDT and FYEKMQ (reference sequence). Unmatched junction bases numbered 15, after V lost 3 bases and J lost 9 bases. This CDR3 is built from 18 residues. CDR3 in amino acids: CASSFLSYPSGGAGEQFF. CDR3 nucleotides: TGTGCCAGCAGCTTTCTATCATACCCTAGCGGGGGGGCAGGTGAGCAGTTCTTC.

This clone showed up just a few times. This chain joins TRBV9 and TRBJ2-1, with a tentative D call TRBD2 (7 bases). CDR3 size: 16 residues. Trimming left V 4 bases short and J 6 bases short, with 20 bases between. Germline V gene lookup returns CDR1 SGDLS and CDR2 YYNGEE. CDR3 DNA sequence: TGTGCCAGCAGCCCGCACGGAGCAGGGGAGGGCAATGAGCAGTTCTTC. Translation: CASSPHGAGEGNEQFF.

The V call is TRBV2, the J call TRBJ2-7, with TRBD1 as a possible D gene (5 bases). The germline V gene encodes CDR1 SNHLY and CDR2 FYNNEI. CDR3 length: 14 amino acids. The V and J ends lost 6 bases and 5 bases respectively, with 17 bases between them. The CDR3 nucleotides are TGTGCCAGCAGAGGCCAGGGTCCAGGGCACGAGCAGTACTTC. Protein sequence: CASRGQGPGHEQYF.

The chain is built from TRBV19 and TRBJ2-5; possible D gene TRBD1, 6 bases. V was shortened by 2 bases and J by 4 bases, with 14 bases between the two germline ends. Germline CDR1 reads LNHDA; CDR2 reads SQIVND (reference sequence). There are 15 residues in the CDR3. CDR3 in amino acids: CASSIQNRASETQYF. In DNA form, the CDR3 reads TGTGCCAGTAGTATACAAAACAGGGCTTCAGAGACCCAGTACTTC.

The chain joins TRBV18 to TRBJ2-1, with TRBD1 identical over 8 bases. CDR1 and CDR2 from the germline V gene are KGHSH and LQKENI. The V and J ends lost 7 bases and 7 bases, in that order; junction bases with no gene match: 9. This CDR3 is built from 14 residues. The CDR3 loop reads CASYRPGQDNEQFF. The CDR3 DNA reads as TGTGCCAGCTATAGGCCGGGACAGGATAATGAGCAGTTCTTC.

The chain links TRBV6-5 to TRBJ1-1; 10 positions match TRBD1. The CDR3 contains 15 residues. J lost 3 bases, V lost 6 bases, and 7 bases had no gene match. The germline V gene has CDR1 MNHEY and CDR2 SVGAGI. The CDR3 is CASSGTGDRYTEAFF. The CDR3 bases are TGTGCCAGCAGCGGGACAGGGGATCGTTACACTGAAGCTTTCTTT.

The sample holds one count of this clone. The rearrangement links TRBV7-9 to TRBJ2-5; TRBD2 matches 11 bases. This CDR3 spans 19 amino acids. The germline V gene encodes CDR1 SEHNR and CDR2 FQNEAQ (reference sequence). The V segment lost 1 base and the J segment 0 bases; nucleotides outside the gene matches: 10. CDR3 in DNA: TGTGCCAGCAGCTTAGTCCTAGTGGCTAGCGGGGGGTACCAAGAGACCCAGTACTTC. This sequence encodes CASSLVLVASGGYQETQYF.

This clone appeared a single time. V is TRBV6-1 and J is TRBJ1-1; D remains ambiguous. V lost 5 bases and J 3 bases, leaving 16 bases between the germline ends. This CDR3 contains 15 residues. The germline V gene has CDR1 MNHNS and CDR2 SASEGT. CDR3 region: CASSSPFSGDTEAFF. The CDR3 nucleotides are TGTGCCAGCAGTAGCCCCTTTAGTGGTGACACTGAAGCTTTCTTT.

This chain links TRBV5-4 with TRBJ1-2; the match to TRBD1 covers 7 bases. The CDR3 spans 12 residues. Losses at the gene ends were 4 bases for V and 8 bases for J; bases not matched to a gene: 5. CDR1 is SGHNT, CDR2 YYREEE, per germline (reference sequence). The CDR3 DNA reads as TGTGCCAGCAGCGCGGGACAGCAAGGCTACACCTTC. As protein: CASSAGQQGYTF.

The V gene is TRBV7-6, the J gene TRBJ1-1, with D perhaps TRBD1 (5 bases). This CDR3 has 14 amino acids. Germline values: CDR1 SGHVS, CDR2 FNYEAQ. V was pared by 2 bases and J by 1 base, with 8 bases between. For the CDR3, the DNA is TGTGCCAGCAGCTTACGGGGGTCGAACACTGAAGCTTTCTTT. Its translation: CASSLRGSNTEAFF.

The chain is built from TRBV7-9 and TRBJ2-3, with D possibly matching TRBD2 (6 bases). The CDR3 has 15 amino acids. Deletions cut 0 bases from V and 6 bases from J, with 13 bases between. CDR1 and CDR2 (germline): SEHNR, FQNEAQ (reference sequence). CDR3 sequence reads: CASSLAAGTLDTQYF. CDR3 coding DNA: TGTGCCAGCAGCTTAGCTGCGGGGACCCTCGATACGCAGTATTTT.

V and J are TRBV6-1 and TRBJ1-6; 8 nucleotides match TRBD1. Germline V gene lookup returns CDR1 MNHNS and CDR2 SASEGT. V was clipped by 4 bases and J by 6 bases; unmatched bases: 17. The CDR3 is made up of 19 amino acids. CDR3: CASSGTPRTGFVRNSPLHF. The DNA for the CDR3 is TGTGCCAGCAGTGGCACACCCAGGACAGGGTTCGTTCGTAATTCACCCCTCCACTTT.

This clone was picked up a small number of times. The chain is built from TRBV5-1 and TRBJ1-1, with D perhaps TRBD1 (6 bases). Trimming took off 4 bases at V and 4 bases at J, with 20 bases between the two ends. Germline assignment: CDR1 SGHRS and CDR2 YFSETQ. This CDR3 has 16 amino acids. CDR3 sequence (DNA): TGCGCCAGCAGCCCCCCCTCTGCAGGGGTGACCACTGAAGCTTTCTTT. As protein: CASSPPSAGVTTEAFF.